This T cell receptor beta chain was obtained from a study of a mutant IDH1 vaccine in newly diagnosed glioma. Note on this clone: Antigen specificity is unknown.

Only in-frame clones appear in the TCRdb table, and some are missing; sequencing was by immunoSEQ multiplex PCR. Seen here are over 45,000 clones, around 92% observed once, and the top ten hold about 2.4%. Time point specified: week 35, safety follow-up. One vaccine dose held 300 ug of mutant IDH1 20-mer peptide and came with topical imiquimod. Trimming stripped 0 bases from V and 1 base from J, with 14 bases between. The CDR3 runs to 16 residues. CDR1 and CDR2 (germline): SGHRS, YFSETQ. The chain recombines TRBV5-1 with TRBJ2-7, with D possibly being TRBD1 (6 bases). This clonotype was sampled from a man in his fifties or sixties with glioma. Source: PBMCs, taken from a glioma patient whose treatment included an IDH1 peptide vaccine. CDR3 amino acids: CASSLAGQLGSYEQYF. The CDR3 DNA is TGCGCCAGCAGCTTGGCCGGACAGTTGGGATCCTACGAGCAGTACTTC.